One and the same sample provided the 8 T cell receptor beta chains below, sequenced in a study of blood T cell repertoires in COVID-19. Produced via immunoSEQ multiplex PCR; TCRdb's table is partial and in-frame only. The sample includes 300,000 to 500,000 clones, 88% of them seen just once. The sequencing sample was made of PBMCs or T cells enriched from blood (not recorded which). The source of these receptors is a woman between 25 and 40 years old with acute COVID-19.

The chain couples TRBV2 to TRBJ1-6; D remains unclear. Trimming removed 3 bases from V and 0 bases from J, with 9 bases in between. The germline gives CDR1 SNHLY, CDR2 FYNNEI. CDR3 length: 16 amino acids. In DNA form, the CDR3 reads TGTGCCAGCAGTGAGATAGCACCCTCCTATAATTCACCCCTCCACTTT. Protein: CASSEIAPSYNSPLHF.

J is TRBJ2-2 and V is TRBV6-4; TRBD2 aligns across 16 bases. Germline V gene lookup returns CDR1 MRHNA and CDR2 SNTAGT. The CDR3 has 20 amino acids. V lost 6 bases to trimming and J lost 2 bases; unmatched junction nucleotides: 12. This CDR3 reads CASSLKPGLAGGTNTGELFF. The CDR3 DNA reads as TGTGCCAGCAGCCTGAAACCGGGACTAGCGGGGGGGACCAACACCGGGGAGCTGTTTTTT.

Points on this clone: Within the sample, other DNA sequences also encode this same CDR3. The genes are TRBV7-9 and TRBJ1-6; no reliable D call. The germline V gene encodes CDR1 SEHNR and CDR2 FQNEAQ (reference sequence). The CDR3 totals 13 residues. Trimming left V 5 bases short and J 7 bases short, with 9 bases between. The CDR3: CASSPTGNSPLHF. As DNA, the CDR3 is TGTGCCAGCAGCCCTACGGGGAATTCACCCCTCCACTTT.

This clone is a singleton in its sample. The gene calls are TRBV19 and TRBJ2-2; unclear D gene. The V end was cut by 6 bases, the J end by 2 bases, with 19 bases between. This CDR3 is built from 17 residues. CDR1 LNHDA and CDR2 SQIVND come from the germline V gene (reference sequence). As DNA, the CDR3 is TGTGCCAGTAGCCCCCACGTGAGATTACTAAACACCGGGGAGCTGTTTTTT. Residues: CASSPHVRLLNTGELFF.

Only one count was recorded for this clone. The CDR3 sequence is CASSPTPTGERSGELFF. CDR3 DNA: TGTGCCAGCAGCCCTACCCCGACAGGGGAAAGGTCCGGGGAGCTGTTTTTT. The V and J genes are TRBV3-1 (or the pseudogene TRBV3-2) and TRBJ2-2, with 8 bases that match TRBD1. Germline trimming cut 4 bases from V and 6 bases from J; bases unmatched to any gene: 13. From germline, CDR1 is LGHDT and CDR2 YNNKEL (reference sequence). The CDR3 consists of 17 residues.

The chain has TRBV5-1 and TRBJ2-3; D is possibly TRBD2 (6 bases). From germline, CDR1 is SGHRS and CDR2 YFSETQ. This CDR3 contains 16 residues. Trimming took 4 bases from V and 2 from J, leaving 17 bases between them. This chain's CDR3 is CASSPAGREHTDTQYF. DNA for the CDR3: TGCGCCAGCAGCCCGGCAGGGCGGGAACACACAGATACGCAGTATTTT.

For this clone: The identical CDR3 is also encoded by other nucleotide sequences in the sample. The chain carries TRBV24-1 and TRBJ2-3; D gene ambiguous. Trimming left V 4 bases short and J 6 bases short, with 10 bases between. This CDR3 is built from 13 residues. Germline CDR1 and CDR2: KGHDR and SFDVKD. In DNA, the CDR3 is TGTGCCACCAGTGACGCCCGAGCGGATACGCAGTATTTT. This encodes CATSDARADTQYF.

The CDR3 region is CASSDLGLAATDTQYF. CDR3 nucleotide sequence: TGTGCCAGCAGCGACCTGGGACTAGCGGCCACAGATACGCAGTATTTT. The V call is TRBV7-3, the J call TRBJ2-3; 11 bases match TRBD2. The junction had 6 bases not matched to a gene; V was cut back by 5 bases and J by 2 bases. Germline loops: CDR1 SGHTA, CDR2 FQGTGA. CDR3 length equals 16 residues.